The rows below give T cell receptor beta chains drawn from one sample of a study of blood T cell repertoires in COVID-19. Data came from immunoSEQ multiplex PCR; TCRdb stores just in-frame clones and leaves some out. The sample gives about 100,000 clones, roughly 87% of which show up once; 7.4% is in the top ten. The sample taken for sequencing was peripheral blood. The receptor set was obtained from a man aged 25 to 45 in a cohort sampled during active COVID-19. Both conserved end residues are part of each CDR3. Each record gives: D gene, V gene, clone size, J gene, CDR3 protein, CDR3 DNA. The D gene is left open where the match is weak. Clone size is not always given. Where it is, it says once, few, many or a class for expanded clones.

TRBD2,TRBV10-1,NA,TRBJ2-7,CASTSGGTYEQYF,TGCGCCAGCACAAGCGGGGGGACCTACGAGCAGTACTTC
NA,TRBV3-1/TRBV3-2,NA,TRBJ1-5,CASSQDSQPQHF,TGTGCCAGCAGCCAAGATAGCCAGCCCCAGCATTTT
NA,TRBV10-3,NA,TRBJ2-7,CAISGGHLVDLEQYF,TGTGCCATCAGTGGTGGCCATCTGGTCGATCTCGAGCAGTACTTC
TRBD1,TRBV3-1/TRBV3-2,NA,TRBJ1-5,CASSQGTGNNQPQHF,TGTGCCAGCAGCCAAGGGACAGGGAACAATCAGCCCCAGCATTTT
TRBD1,TRBV11-2,NA,TRBJ2-2,CASSKRTGFAGELFF,TGTGCCAGCAGCAAACGGACAGGGTTCGCCGGGGAGCTGTTTTTT
TRBD1,TRBV7-3,NA,TRBJ1-1,CASSSPDRGDTEAFF,TGTGCCAGCAGCTCCCCGGACAGGGGAGACACTGAAGCTTTCTTT
TRBD1,TRBV18,NA,TRBJ2-7,CASSPWGTGGSYEQYF,TGTGCCAGCTCACCATGGGGGACAGGGGGCTCCTACGAGCAGTACTTC
TRBD1,TRBV19,NA,TRBJ2-5,CASSFGTGQETQYF,TGTGCCAGTAGTTTCGGGACAGGTCAAGAGACCCAGTACTTC
TRBD1,TRBV6-4,NA,TRBJ2-5,CARFRDSKETQYF,TGTGCCAGGTTCCGGGACAGCAAAGAGACCCAGTACTTC
NA,TRBV3-1/TRBV3-2,NA,TRBJ2-1,CASSQDYFGSRGRDGEQFF,TGTGCCAGCAGCCAAGATTATTTTGGGTCGCGGGGTAGGGATGGTGAGCAGTTCTTC
NA,TRBV6-5,NA,TRBJ2-1,CASSSTGNLDQFF,TGTGCCAGCAGTTCTACAGGAAACCTGGACCAGTTCTTC
NA,TRBV7-2,NA,TRBJ1-4,CASSLIGGPGEKLFF,TGTGCCAGCAGCTTAATCGGGGGGCCGGGCGAAAAACTGTTTTTT
NA,TRBV20-1,NA,TRBJ1-5,CSASGGTYSNQPQHF,TGCAGTGCTAGTGGAGGGACATATAGCAATCAGCCCCAGCATTTT
NA,TRBV3-1/TRBV3-2,NA,TRBJ1-6,CASSPGLVWSPLHF,TGTGCCAGCAGCCCAGGATTGGTATGGTCACCCCTCCACTTT
NA,TRBV6-5,once,TRBJ2-5,CASSYGSGQETQYF,TGTGCCAGCAGTTACGGTTCAGGGCAAGAGACCCAGTACTTC
NA,TRBV12-5,NA,TRBJ2-3,CASWGGPSTDTQYF,TGTGCTAGTTGGGGGGGGCCTAGCACAGATACGCAGTATTTT
TRBD2,TRBV27,NA,TRBJ2-3,CASSGPRSGVGTDTQYF,TGTGCCAGCAGTGGCCCTAGAAGCGGGGTGGGCACAGATACGCAGTATTTT
TRBD1,TRBV7-9,NA,TRBJ1-3,CASSFSGGGNTIYF,TGTGCCAGCAGCTTCTCAGGGGGAGGAAACACCATATATTTT
NA,TRBV11-2,NA,TRBJ2-2,CASSPHSGELFF,TGTGCCAGCAGCCCCCACTCCGGGGAGCTGTTTTTT
TRBD2,TRBV7-2,NA,TRBJ2-5,CASRHGPSGGQETQYF,TGTGCCAGCAGGCATGGGCCTAGCGGGGGCCAAGAGACCCAGTACTTC
TRBD1,TRBV3-1/TRBV3-2,NA,TRBJ1-2,CASSPAFGTGSNYGYTF,TGTGCCAGCAGCCCCGCCTTCGGGACAGGGTCTAACTATGGCTACACCTTC
TRBD2,TRBV18,once,TRBJ2-3,CASSPQTSGNTDTQYF,TGTGCCAGCTCACCCCAGACTAGCGGTAACACAGATACGCAGTATTTT
TRBD2,TRBV3-1/TRBV3-2,NA,TRBJ2-3,CASKSSGGTDTQYF,TGTGCCAGCAAGTCTAGCGGTGGCACAGATACGCAGTATTTT
TRBD2,TRBV4-1,NA,TRBJ2-1,CASSQPTSGIRQGQFF,TGCGCCAGCAGCCAACCTACTAGCGGCATTCGTCAGGGGCAGTTCTTC
NA,TRBV7-9,NA,TRBJ1-4,CASSFRGTNEKLFF,TGTGCCAGCAGCTTCCGAGGAACTAATGAAAAACTGTTTTTT
NA,TRBV7-9,NA,TRBJ1-3,CASSRAGGNTIYF,TGTGCCAGCAGCCGAGCGGGGGGAAACACCATATATTTT
NA,TRBV7-9,NA,TRBJ1-1,CASSSVNTEAFF,TGTGCCAGCAGCTCGGTGAACACTGAAGCTTTCTTT